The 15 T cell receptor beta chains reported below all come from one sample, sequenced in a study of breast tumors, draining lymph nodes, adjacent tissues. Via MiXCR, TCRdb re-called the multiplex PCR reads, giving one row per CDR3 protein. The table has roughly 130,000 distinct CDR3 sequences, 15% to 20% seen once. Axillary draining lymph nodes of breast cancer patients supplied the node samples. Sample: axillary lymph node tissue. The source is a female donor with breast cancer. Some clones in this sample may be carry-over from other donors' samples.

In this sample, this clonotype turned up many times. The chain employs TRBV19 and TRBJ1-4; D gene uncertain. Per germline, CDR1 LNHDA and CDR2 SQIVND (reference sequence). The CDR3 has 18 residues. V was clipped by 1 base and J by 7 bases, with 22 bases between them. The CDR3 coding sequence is TGTGCCAGTAGTATAGCCGCCGGGAGAGCCATATCTGGTGAAAAACTGTTTTTT. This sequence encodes CASSIAAGRAISGEKLFF.

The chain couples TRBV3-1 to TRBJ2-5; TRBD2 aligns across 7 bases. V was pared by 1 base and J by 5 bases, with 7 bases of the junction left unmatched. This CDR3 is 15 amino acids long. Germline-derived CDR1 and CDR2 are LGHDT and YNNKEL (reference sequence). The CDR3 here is CASSQAPMRGETQYF. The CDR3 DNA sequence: TGTGCCAGCAGCCAAGCCCCTATGCGGGGGGAGACCCAGTACTTC.

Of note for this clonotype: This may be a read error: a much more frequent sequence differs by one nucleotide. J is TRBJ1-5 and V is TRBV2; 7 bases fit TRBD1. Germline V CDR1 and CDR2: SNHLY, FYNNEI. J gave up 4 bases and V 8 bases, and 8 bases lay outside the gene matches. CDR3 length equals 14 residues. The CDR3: CASQVQGTNQPQHF. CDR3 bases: TGTGCCAGCCAAGTACAGGGGACAAATCAGCCCCAGCATTTT.

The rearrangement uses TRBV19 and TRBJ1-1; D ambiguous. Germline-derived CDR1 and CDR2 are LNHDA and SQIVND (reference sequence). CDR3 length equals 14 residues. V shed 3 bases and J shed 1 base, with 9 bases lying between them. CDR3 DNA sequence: TGTGCCAGTAGTATGGACGGCCGGAACACTGAAGCTTTCTTT. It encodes CASSMDGRNTEAFF.

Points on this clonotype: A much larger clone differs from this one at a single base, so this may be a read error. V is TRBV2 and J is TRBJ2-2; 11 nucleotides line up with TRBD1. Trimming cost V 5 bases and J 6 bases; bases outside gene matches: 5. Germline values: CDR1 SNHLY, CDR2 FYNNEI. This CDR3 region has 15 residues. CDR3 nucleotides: TGTGCCAGCAGTTACCGGACAGGGGGCGCCGGGGAGCTGTTTTTT. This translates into CASSYRTGGAGELFF.

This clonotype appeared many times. CDR3 DNA sequence: TGTGCCAGCAGCCAAGGTCAACCTCACAATCAGCCCCAGCATTTT. It codes for CASSQGQPHNQPQHF. The chain has TRBV4-2 and TRBJ1-5; no reliable D call. Between the trimmed V and J ends, which lost 1 base and 3 bases, there was a span of 10 bases. The CDR3 spans 15 residues. In germline, CDR1 is LGHNA, CDR2 YNFKEQ.

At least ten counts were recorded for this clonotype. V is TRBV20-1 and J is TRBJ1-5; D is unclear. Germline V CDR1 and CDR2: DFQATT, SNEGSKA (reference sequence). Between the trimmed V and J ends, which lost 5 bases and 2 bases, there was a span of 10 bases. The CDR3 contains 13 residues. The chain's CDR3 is CSAPPGGNQPQHF. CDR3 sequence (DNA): TGCAGTGCTCCCCCCGGTGGCAATCAGCCCCAGCATTTT.

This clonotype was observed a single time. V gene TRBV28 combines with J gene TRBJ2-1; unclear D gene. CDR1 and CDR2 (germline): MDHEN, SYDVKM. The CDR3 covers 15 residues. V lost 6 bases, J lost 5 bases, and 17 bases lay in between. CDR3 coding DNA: TGTGCCAGCAGCGACTTCGGATCCTTGGACAATGAGCAGTTCTTC. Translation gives CASSDFGSLDNEQFF.

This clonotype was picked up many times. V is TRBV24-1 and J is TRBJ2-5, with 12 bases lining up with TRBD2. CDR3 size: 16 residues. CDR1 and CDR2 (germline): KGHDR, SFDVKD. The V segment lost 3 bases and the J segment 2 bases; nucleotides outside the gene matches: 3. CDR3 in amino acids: CATSDRTSGIQETQYF. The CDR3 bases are TGTGCCACCAGTGATCGGACTAGCGGGATTCAAGAGACCCAGTACTTC.

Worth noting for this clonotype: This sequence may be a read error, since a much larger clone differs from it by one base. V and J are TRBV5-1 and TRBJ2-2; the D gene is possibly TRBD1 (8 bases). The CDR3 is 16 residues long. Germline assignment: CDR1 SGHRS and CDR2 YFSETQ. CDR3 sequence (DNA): TGCGCCAGCAGCTGGCAAATGGACAGGGCGAGCGGGGAGCTGTCTTTT. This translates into CASSWQMDRASGELSF.

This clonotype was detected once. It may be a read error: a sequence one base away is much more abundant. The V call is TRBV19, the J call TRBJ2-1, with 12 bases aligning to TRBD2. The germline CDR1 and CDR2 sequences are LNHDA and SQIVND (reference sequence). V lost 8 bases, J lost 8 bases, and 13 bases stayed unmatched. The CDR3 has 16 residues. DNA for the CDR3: TGTGCCAGTGGTGCGAGACTAGCGGGGGATGTCGATGAGCAGTTCTTC. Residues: CASGARLAGDVDEQFF.

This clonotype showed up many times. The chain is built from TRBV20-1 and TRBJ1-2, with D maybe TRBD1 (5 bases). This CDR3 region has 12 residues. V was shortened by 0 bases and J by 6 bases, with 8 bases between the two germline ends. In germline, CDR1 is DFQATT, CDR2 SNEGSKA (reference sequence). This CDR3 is CSARDLGDGYTF. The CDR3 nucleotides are TGCAGTGCTAGAGATCTGGGGGATGGCTACACCTTC.

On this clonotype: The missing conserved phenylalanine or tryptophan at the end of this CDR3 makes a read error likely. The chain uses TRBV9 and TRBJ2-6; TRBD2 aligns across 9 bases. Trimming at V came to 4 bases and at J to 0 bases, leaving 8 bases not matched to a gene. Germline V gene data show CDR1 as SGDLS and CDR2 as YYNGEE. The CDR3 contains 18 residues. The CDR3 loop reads CASSTRTSDNSGANVLTS. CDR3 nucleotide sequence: TGTGCCAGCAGCACCAGGACTAGCGATAACTCTGGGGCCAACGTCCTGACTTCC.

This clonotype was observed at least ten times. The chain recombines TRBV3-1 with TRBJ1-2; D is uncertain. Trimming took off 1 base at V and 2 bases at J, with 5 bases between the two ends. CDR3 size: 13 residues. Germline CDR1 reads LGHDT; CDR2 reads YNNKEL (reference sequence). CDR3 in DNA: TGTGCCAGCAGCCAAGCCCAGAACTATGGCTACACCTTC. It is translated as CASSQAQNYGYTF.

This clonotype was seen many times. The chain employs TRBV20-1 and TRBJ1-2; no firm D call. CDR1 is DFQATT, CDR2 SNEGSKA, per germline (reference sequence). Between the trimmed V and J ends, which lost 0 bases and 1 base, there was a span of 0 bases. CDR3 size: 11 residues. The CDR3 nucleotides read TGCAGTGCTAGAGATAACTATGGCTACACCTTC. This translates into CSARDNYGYTF.